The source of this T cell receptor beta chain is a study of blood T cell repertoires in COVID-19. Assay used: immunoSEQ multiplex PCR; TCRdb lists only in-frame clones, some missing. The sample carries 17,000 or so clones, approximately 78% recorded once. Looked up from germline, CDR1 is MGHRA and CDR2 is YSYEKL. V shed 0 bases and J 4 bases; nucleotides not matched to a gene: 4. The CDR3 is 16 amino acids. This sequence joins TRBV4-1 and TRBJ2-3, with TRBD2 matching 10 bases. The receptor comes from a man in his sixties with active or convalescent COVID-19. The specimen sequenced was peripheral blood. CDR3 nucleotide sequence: TGCGCCAGCAGCCAAGAGGAGCGGGGGGGTCCAGATACGCAGTATTTT. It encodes CASSQEERGGPDTQYF.